The 26 T cell receptor beta chains in this list originate from one sample, sequenced in a study of beta chain features in type 1 diabetes. The entirety of the isolated RNA underwent reverse transcription, so expressed TCRB transcripts were sequenced. The table came from immunoSEQ multiplex PCR; TCRdb's copy has only in-frame clones and leaves some out. Of nearly 350,000 clones listed, around 7.6% are singletons. The sequenced material came from central memory CD4+ T cells from blood. The origin of the receptors is a woman aged 18-35 years in good health.

V gene TRBV5-6 combines with J gene TRBJ2-7; TRBD1 might be the D (7 bases). V lost 7 bases, J lost 5 bases, and 22 bases lay in between. This CDR3 contains 15 residues. The V gene's germline CDR1 is SGHDT and CDR2 YYEEEE. For the CDR3, the DNA is TGTGCCAGCGGGGAAACCTACAGGGGAGGAGACGAGCAGTACTTC. Its protein is CASGETYRGGDEQYF.

At least ten counts were recorded for this clone. The chain uses TRBV11-2 and TRBJ2-1; 7 positions agree with TRBD2. The junction had 10 bases not matched to a gene; V was cut back by 5 bases and J by 6 bases. In germline, CDR1 is SGHAT, CDR2 FQNNGV. The CDR3 totals 15 residues. For the CDR3, the DNA is TGTGCCAGCAGCCAGAGACTAGCAGCTACCAATGAGCAGTTCTTC. Its protein product is CASSQRLAATNEQFF.

Here the CDR3 DNA reads TGTGCCAGCACCCTCGGCTCATATGAGACCCAGTACTTC. This translates into CASTLGSYETQYF. V usage is TRBV11-2 and J usage is TRBJ2-5; D unclear. The V gene's germline CDR1 is SGHAT and CDR2 FQNNGV. The CDR3 totals 13 residues. Deletions cut 7 bases from V and 5 bases from J, with 14 bases between. Full variable domain (rest looked up from reference TRBV11-2 and TRBJ2-5): EAGVAQSPRYKIIEKRQSVAFWCNPISGHATLYWYQQILGQGPKLLIQFQNNGVVDDSQLPKDRFSAERLKGVDSTLKIQPAKLEDSAVYLCASTLGSYETQYFGPGTRLLVL.

The chain recombines TRBV7-3 with TRBJ2-3; D may be TRBD2 (6 bases). Germline CDR1 SGHTA, CDR2 FQGTGA. This CDR3 region has 17 residues. V gave up 1 base and J gave up 0 bases, with 14 bases separating them. This chain's CDR3 is CASSLMGSGMSTDTQYF. CDR3 coding DNA: TGTGCCAGCAGCTTAATGGGTAGCGGAATGAGCACAGATACGCAGTATTTT.

The chain employs TRBV15 and TRBJ2-1; 8 nucleotides line up with TRBD2. The junction had 1 base not matched to a gene; V was cut back by 5 bases and J by 7 bases. Germline CDR1 LNHNV, CDR2 YYDKDF (reference sequence). The CDR3 runs 12 residues. CDR3 amino acids: CATSVAGNEQFF. The CDR3 DNA follows: TGTGCCACCAGCGTAGCGGGAAATGAGCAGTTCTTC. The full variable domain, completed using reference TRBV15 and TRBJ2-1, is DAMVIQNPRYQVTQFGKPVTLSCSQTLNHNVMYWYQQKSSQAPKLLFHYYDKDFNNEADTPDNFQSRRPNTSFCFLDIRSPGLGDTAMYLCATSVAGNEQFFGPGTRLTVL.

In this sample, this clone turned up many times. The chain couples TRBV18 to TRBJ2-1, with a possible D match to TRBD2 (6 bases). Germline-derived CDR1 and CDR2 are KGHSH and LQKENI. The CDR3 extends over 14 amino acids. V was shortened by 3 bases and J by 10 bases, with 16 bases between the two germline ends. The CDR3 loop reads CASSPTQYGGEQFF. DNA for the CDR3: TGTGCCAGCTCACCTACCCAATACGGGGGAGAGCAGTTCTTC.

The V gene is TRBV12-5, the J gene TRBJ2-5; D is unclear. This CDR3 has 12 amino acids. Per germline, CDR1 LGHNT and CDR2 FRNRAP. V lost 3 bases and J lost 5, with 7 bases in between. The CDR3 bases are TGTGCTAGTGGTTTCAATTCCGAGACCCAGTACTTC. Translated: CASGFNSETQYF.

This clone was picked up many times. The genes are TRBV19 and TRBJ2-1, with 11 bases fitting TRBD2. After removal of 4 bases from V and 5 bases from J, the junction contained 4 bases not matched to a gene. Germline CDR1 reads LNHDA; CDR2 reads SQIVND (reference sequence). The CDR3 runs to 15 residues. The CDR3 DNA reads TGTGCCAGTAGTAGGGGGACTAGCGGTAACAATGAGCAGTTCTTC. It specifies CASSRGTSGNNEQFF. The full variable domain, with the rest looked up from reference TRBV19 and TRBJ2-1, is DGGITQSPKYLFRKEGQNVTLSCEQNLNHDAMYWYRQDPGQGLRLIYYSQIVNDFQKGDIAEGYSVSREKKESFPLTVTSAQKNPTAFYLCASSRGTSGNNEQFFGPGTRLTVL.

This clone was counted a few times. V and J are TRBV5-8 and TRBJ2-1, with 11 bases that match TRBD2. Per the germline V gene, CDR1 is SGHTS and CDR2 is YDEGEE. CDR3 length equals 17 residues. V was clipped by 3 bases and J by 7 bases; unmatched bases: 12. CDR3 DNA sequence: TGTGCCAGCAGCTCCCAGCTACTAGCGGGAGTAAGGAATGAGCAGTTCTTC. Amino acid sequence: CASSSQLLAGVRNEQFF.

The rearrangement links TRBV12-5 to TRBJ2-5, with D uncertain. CDR1 and CDR2 (germline): LGHNT, FRNRAP. Between the trimmed V and J ends, which lost 4 bases and 2 bases, there was a span of 8 bases. The CDR3 consists of 13 residues. For the CDR3, the DNA is TGTGCTAGTGGTTCCGGCCCTCAAGAGACCCAGTACTTC. It yields the protein CASGSGPQETQYF.

This clone has more than one count but fewer than ten. V gene TRBV6-5 combines with J gene TRBJ2-3; D is unresolved. Trimming left V 7 bases short and J 8 bases short, with 10 bases between. Germline CDR1 reads MNHEY; CDR2 reads SVGAGI. The CDR3 has 11 residues. The CDR3 sequence: CASTEMGTQYF. The CDR3 nucleotides read TGTGCCAGCACCGAAATGGGTACGCAGTATTTT.

The chain recombines TRBV28 with TRBJ1-1, with 7 bases lining up with TRBD1. J gave up 0 bases and V 5 bases, and 3 bases lay outside the gene matches. CDR1 and CDR2 from the germline V gene are MDHEN and SYDVKM. This CDR3 region has 14 residues. Here the CDR3 reads CASSRGTVNTEAFF. DNA for the CDR3: TGTGCCAGCAGTAGAGGGACAGTGAACACTGAAGCTTTCTTT.

The rearrangement uses TRBV7-9 and TRBJ1-5, with D unclear. V gave up 3 bases and J gave up 8 bases, with 11 bases separating them. The CDR3 is made up of 13 amino acids. Per the germline V gene, CDR1 is SEHNR and CDR2 is FQNEAQ (reference sequence). CDR3 bases: TGTGCCAGCAGCTTTTCTGCTAGGGAGCCCCAGCATTTT. This sequence encodes CASSFSAREPQHF.

The chain is built from TRBV4-3 and TRBJ1-2, with 9 bases aligning to TRBD1. Trimming removed 4 bases from V and 4 bases from J; junction bases left unmatched: 10. The CDR3 has 16 residues. From germline, CDR1 is LGHNA and CDR2 YSLEER. The DNA for the CDR3 is TGCGCCAGCAGCCTGTCCGGGACAGGGTTGTTCTATGGCTACACCTTC. Its translation is CASSLSGTGLFYGYTF.

This clone was seen many times. The genes are TRBV7-9 and TRBJ1-1; TRBD1 is a possible D gene (5 bases). V lost 1 base and J lost 4, with 7 bases in between. The CDR3 is 13 amino acids. Per the germline V gene, CDR1 is SEHNR and CDR2 is FQNEAQ (reference sequence). For the CDR3, the DNA is TGTGCCAGCAGCTTAGTCGACAGCACTGAAGCTTTCTTT. Protein sequence: CASSLVDSTEAFF.

This clone was seen a handful of times. The CDR3 loop reads CSANTGGAGDGYTF. CDR3 nucleotide sequence: TGCAGCGCCAACACAGGGGGCGCTGGTGATGGCTACACCTTC. This chain connects TRBV29-1 to TRBJ1-2; 9 nucleotides agree with TRBD1. The V gene's germline CDR1 is SQVTM and CDR2 ANQGSEA. The CDR3 has 14 amino acids. V trimming: 7 bases; J trimming: 6 bases; junction bases outside the gene matches: 12.

The chain employs TRBV18 and TRBJ2-7; D remains unclear. Germline lookup yields CDR1 KGHSH and CDR2 LQKENI. This CDR3 spans 12 amino acids. V lost 1 base, J lost 5 bases, and 6 bases lay in between. The DNA for the CDR3 is TGTGCCAGCTCACCACGGGAAGACGAGCAGTACTTC. Translated, it gives CASSPREDEQYF.

This clone appeared a few times. The CDR3, as DNA: TGCGCCAGCAGCCAAGCTTACAACACTGAAGCTTTCTTT. This codes for CASSQAYNTEAFF. The chain has TRBV4-3 and TRBJ1-1; no clear D gene. V lost 1 base to trimming and J lost 2 bases, with 5 bases between them. This CDR3 has 13 amino acids. Germline V gene data show CDR1 as LGHNA and CDR2 as YSLEER.

This clone has more than one count but fewer than ten. The genes are TRBV4-1 and TRBJ1-1, with 7 bases matching TRBD1. The germline V gene has CDR1 MGHRA and CDR2 YSYEKL. CDR3 size: 13 residues. Trimming cost V 0 bases and J 10 bases; bases outside gene matches: 5. As DNA, the CDR3 is TGCGCCAGCAGCCAAGATTACAGGGGCGTAGCTTTCTTT. This codes for CASSQDYRGVAFF.

This clone was counted between two and nine times. The chain has TRBV28 and TRBJ1-2; D possibly corresponds to TRBD1 (6 bases). The CDR3 totals 16 residues. The V end was cut by 4 bases, the J end by 1 base, with 16 bases between. CDR1 is MDHEN and CDR2 is SYDVKM in the germline V gene. Written as DNA, the CDR3 is TGTGCCAGCAGTTCTCCGGGGGCAGGGCGTAACTATGGCTACACCTTC. Protein sequence: CASSSPGAGRNYGYTF.

This clone was observed a few times. The V call is TRBV5-1, the J call TRBJ1-3; the D gene is possibly TRBD1 (6 bases). Looked up from germline, CDR1 is SGHRS and CDR2 is YFSETQ. CDR3 length: 15 amino acids. V dropped 4 bases and J dropped 2 bases, with 13 bases sitting between them. For the CDR3, the DNA is TGCGCCAGCAGCCCCACAGGGAGGACTGGAAACACCATATATTTT. Protein: CASSPTGRTGNTIYF.

The J gene is TRBJ2-7, the V gene TRBV15; unclear D gene. The V gene's germline CDR1 is LNHNV and CDR2 YYDKDF (reference sequence). This CDR3 has 14 amino acids. V was clipped by 6 bases and J by 6 bases, with 18 bases between them. This CDR3 reads CATRATALLREQYF. CDR3 sequence (DNA): TGTGCCACCAGGGCAACGGCCCTCCTACGCGAGCAGTACTTC.

The DNA of the CDR3 is TGTGCCAGTGGGGACAGTAGATATGGCTACACCTTC. Translating it yields CASGDSRYGYTF. The rearrangement joins TRBV7-3 to TRBJ1-2, with 7 bases fitting TRBD1. The CDR3 contains 12 residues. Germline values: CDR1 SGHTA, CDR2 FQGTGA. V shed 9 bases, J shed 5 bases, and the junction held 6 bases outside the gene matches.

This clone was seen more than once but under ten times. The rearrangement joins TRBV5-8 to TRBJ2-1, with 8 bases lining up with TRBD2. CDR1 is SGHTS and CDR2 is YDEGEE in the germline V gene. This CDR3 has 15 amino acids. V lost 5 bases to trimming and J lost 0 bases; unmatched junction nucleotides: 4. The CDR3 loop reads CASRSAGASYNEQFF. The DNA of the CDR3 is TGTGCCAGCAGATCAGCGGGAGCCTCCTACAATGAGCAGTTCTTC.

This clone was seen a handful of times. The J gene is TRBJ1-2, the V gene TRBV7-2; 8 nucleotides align to TRBD1. The V gene end was trimmed by 3 bases and the J gene end by 3 bases; junction bases not matched to a gene: 3. The CDR3 is 14 residues long. The germline V gene has CDR1 SGHTA and CDR2 FQGNSA. The CDR3 DNA is TGTGCCAGCAGCTTCACAGGGGGGTACTATGGCTACACCTTC. Protein: CASSFTGGYYGYTF.

This clone was picked up a small number of times. One end of the junction does not line up with germline, which may come from a read error. The chain employs TRBV7-2 and TRBJ2-7; D unresolved. CDR1 is SGHTA and CDR2 is FQGNSA in the germline V gene. The length of the CDR3 is 15 residues. CDR3 in amino acids: CASSLGALPTYGQYF. The CDR3 nucleotides read TGTGCCAGCAGCTTAGGGGCCCTCCCAACCTACGGGCAGTACTTC.